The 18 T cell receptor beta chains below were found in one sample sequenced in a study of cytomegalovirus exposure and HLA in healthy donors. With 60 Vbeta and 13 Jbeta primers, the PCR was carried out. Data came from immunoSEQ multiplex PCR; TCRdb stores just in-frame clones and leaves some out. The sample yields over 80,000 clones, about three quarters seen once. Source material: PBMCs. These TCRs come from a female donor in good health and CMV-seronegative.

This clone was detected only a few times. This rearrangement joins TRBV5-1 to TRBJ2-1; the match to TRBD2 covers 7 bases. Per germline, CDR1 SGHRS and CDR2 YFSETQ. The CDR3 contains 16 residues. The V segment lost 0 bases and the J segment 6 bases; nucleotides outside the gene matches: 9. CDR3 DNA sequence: TGCGCCAGCAGCTTGGAGGTAGTCGGGGGGAGCAATGAGCAGTTCTTC. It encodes CASSLEVVGGSNEQFF. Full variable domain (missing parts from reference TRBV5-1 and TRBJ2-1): KAGVTQTPRYLIKTRGQQVTLSCSPISGHRSVSWYQQTPGQGLQFLFEYFSETQRNKGNFPGRFSGRQFSNSRSEMNVSTLELGDSALYLCASSLEVVGGSNEQFFGPGTRLTVL.

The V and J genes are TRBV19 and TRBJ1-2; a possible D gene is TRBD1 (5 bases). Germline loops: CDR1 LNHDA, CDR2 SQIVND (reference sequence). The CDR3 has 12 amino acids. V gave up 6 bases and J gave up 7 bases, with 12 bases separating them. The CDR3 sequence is CASSEQVSGYTF. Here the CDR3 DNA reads TGTGCCAGTAGCGAACAGGTTTCTGGCTACACCTTC.

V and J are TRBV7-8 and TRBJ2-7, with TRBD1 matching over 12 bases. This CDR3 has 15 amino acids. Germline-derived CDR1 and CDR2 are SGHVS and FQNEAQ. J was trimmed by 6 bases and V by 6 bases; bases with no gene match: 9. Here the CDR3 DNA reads TGTGCCAGCAGTGCGACGGGACAGGGGGCCTTCGAGCAGTACTTC. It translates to CASSATGQGAFEQYF.

The CDR3 spells CAWSGGGGEKLFF. CDR3 DNA: TGTGCCTGGAGTGGAGGGGGCGGTGAAAAACTGTTTTTT. This sequence joins TRBV30 and TRBJ1-4; TRBD1 matches 7 bases. Trimming cost V 1 base and J 7 bases; bases outside gene matches: 3. The CDR3 covers 13 residues. Germline-derived CDR1 and CDR2 are GTSNPN and SVGIG (reference sequence). The variable domain in full, with the rest retrieved from reference TRBV30 and TRBJ1-4, is SQTIHQWPATLVQPVGSPLSLECTVEGTSNPNLYWYRQAAGRGLQLLFYSVGIGQISSEVPQNLSASRPQDRQFILSSKKLLLSDSGFYLCAWSGGGGEKLFFGSGTQLSVL.

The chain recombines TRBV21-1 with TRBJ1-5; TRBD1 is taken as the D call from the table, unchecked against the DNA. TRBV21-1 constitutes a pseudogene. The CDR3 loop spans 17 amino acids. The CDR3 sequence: CASSSKGRAGADQPQHF. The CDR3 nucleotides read TGTGCCAGCAGTAGCAAAGGGCGGGCAGGGGCTGATCAGCCCCAGCATTTT.

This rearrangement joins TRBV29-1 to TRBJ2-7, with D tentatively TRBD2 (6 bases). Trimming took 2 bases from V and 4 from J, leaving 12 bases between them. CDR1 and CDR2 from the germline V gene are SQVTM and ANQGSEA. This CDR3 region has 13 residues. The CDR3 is CSVELAGSYEQYF. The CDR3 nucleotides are TGCAGCGTTGAACTCGCCGGGAGTTACGAGCAGTACTTC.

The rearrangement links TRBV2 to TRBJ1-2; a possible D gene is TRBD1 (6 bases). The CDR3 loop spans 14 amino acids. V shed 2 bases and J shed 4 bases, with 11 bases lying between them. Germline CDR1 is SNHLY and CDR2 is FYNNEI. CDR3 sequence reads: CASSERQESYGYTF. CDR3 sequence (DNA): TGTGCCAGCAGTGAAAGACAGGAGAGCTATGGCTACACCTTC.

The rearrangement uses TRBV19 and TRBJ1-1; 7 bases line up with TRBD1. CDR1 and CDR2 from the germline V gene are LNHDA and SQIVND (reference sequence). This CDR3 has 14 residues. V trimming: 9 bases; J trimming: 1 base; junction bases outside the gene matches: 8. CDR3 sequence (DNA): TGTGCCAGCCATCCCAGGGGGAGGAACACTGAAGCTTTCTTT. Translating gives CASHPRGRNTEAFF.

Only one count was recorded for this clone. The DNA for the CDR3 is TGTGCCAGCAGCCCCTACGGGGTATCCTACGAGCAGTACTTC. As protein: CASSPYGVSYEQYF. V gene TRBV9 combines with J gene TRBJ2-7; tentative D call: TRBD2 (5 bases). CDR1 and CDR2 (germline): SGDLS, YYNGEE. This CDR3 has 14 residues. The V gene lost 4 bases and the J gene lost 1 base, with 12 bases spanning the gap.

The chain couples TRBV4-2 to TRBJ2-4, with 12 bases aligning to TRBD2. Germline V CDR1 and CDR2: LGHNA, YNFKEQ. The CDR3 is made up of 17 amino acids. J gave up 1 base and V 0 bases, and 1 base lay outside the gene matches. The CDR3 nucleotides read TGTGCCAGCAGCCAAGAAACTAGCGGGGGGGCCAAAAACATTCAGTACTTC. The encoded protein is CASSQETSGGAKNIQYF.

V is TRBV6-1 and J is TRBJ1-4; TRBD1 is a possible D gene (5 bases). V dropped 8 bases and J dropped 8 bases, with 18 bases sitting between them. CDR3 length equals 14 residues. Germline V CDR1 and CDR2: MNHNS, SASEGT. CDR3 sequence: CASGGTAGGEKLFF. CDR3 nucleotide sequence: TGTGCCAGCGGAGGGACCGCCGGCGGAGAAAAACTGTTTTTT.

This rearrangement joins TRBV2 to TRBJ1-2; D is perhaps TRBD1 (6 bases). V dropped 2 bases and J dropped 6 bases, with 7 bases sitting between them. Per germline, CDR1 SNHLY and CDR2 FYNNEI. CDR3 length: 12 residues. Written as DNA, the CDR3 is TGTGCCAGCAGTGAACAGGGGAATGGCTACACCTTC. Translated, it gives CASSEQGNGYTF.

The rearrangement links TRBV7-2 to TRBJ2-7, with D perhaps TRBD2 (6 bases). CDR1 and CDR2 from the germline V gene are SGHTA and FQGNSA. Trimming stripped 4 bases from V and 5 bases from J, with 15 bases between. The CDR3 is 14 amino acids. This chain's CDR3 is CASSWRARTDEQYF. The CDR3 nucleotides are TGTGCCAGCAGCTGGAGGGCCCGGACCGACGAGCAGTACTTC.

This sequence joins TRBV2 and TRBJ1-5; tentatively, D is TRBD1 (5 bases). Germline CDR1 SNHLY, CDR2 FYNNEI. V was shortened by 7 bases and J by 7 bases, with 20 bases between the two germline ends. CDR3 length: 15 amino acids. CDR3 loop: CASTLTGGEGQPQHF. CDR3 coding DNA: TGTGCCAGCACTCTCACTGGGGGGGAAGGCCAGCCCCAGCATTTT. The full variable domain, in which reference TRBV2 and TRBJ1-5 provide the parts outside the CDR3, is EPEVTQTPSHQVTQMGQEVILRCVPISNHLYFYWYRQILGQKVEFLVSFYNNEISEKSEIFDDQFSVERPDGSNFTLKIRSTKLEDSAMYFCASTLTGGEGQPQHFGDGTRLSIL.

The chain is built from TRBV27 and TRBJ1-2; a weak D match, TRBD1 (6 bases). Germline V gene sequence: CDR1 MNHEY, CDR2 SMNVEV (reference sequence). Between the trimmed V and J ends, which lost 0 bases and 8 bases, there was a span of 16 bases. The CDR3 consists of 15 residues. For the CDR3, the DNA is TGTGCCAGCAGTTTATCCGGACAGCCTGGTGGGGGCTACACCTTC. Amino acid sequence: CASSLSGQPGGGYTF.

This CDR3 reads CASSPGGTGWSTNEKLFF. CDR3 in DNA: TGTGCCAGCAGCCCTGGAGGGACAGGCTGGTCAACTAATGAAAAACTGTTTTTT. V is TRBV28 and J is TRBJ1-4; 8 bases line up with TRBD1. Germline CDR1 reads MDHEN; CDR2 reads SYDVKM. J was trimmed by 0 bases and V by 6 bases; bases with no gene match: 12. The CDR3 spans 18 residues.

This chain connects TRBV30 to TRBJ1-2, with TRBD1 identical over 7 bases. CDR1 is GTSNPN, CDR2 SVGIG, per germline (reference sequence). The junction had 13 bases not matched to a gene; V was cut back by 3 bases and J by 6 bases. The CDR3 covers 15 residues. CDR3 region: CAWSSQTGRMDGYTF. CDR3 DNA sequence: TGTGCCTGGAGCTCTCAGACAGGGAGAATGGATGGCTACACCTTC.

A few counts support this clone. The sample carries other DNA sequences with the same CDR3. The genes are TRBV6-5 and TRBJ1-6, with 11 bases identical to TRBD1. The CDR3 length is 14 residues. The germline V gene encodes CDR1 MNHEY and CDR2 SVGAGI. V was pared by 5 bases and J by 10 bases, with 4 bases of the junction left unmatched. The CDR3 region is CASSPGTGGSPLHF. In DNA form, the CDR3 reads TGTGCCAGCAGTCCGGGGACAGGGGGGTCACCCCTCCACTTT.